One and the same sample provided the 14 T cell receptor beta chains below, sequenced in a study of T-cell memory formation after mild COVID-19. TCRdb fed the 5' RACE reads into MiXCR, producing one record per CDR3 protein. The sample yields tens of thousands of distinct CDR3 sequences, about 13% seen once. Sample: PBMCs or a T cell subset sorted from them (not recorded which). The receptors stem from an adult woman who had mild COVID-19 (a few samples of this study predate the infection). Cell type and time point are not known.

The CDR3 DNA sequence: TGTGCCAGCAGCTTGGAGATTCAGTACTTC. It specifies CASSLEIQYF. V gene TRBV5-5 combines with J gene TRBJ2-4; D is uncertain. V dropped 0 bases and J dropped 10 bases, with 2 bases sitting between them. The CDR3 has 10 amino acids. Looked up from germline, CDR1 is SGHKS and CDR2 is YYEKEE (reference sequence).

In its sample, this clonotype was seen a few times. This sequence joins TRBV10-3 and TRBJ2-3; TRBD2 might be the D (5 bases). This CDR3 contains 13 residues. V lost 10 bases to trimming and J lost 2 bases, with 13 bases between them. Germline assignment: CDR1 ENHRY and CDR2 SYGVKD. The CDR3 sequence: CATGELHTDTQYF. The CDR3 DNA is TGTGCCACCGGGGAGTTACACACAGATACGCAGTATTTT.

CDR3 amino acids: CASSQDQRDGGELFF. CDR3 nucleotides: TGTGCCAGCAGCCAAGATCAGCGGGACGGCGGGGAGCTGTTTTTT. This chain links TRBV4-2 with TRBJ2-2; 7 bases agree with TRBD2. The CDR3 totals 15 residues. CDR1 LGHNA and CDR2 YNFKEQ come from the germline V gene. V gave up 0 bases and J gave up 7 bases; unmatched junction bases: 5.

This clonotype was found a few times. V and J are TRBV6-5 and TRBJ2-1; a possible D gene is TRBD2 (5 bases). This CDR3 is 13 amino acids long. The V gene's germline CDR1 is MNHEY and CDR2 SVGAGI. Trimming shortened V by 0 bases and J by 7 bases, and 7 bases separated the two germline ends. The CDR3 DNA follows: TGTGCCAGCAGTTACTCCGGGGAGAATGAGCAGTTCTTC. Its protein product is CASSYSGENEQFF.

By share of the sample, this clonotype is medium-sized (0.01 to 0.1%). V gene TRBV7-2 combines with J gene TRBJ2-7, with TRBD1 as a possible D gene (5 bases). Germline-derived CDR1 and CDR2 are SGHTA and FQGNSA. V gave up 1 base and J gave up 2 bases, with 6 bases separating them. The CDR3 is 13 amino acids. Here the CDR3 reads CASSLGQPYEQYF. The CDR3 nucleotides read TGTGCCAGCAGCTTAGGACAGCCCTACGAGCAGTACTTC.

This clonotype has more than one count but fewer than ten. The J gene is TRBJ2-2, the V gene TRBV25-1; D may be TRBD1 (6 bases). Trimming took off 4 bases at V and 8 bases at J, with 8 bases between the two ends. The CDR3 loop spans 12 amino acids. From germline, CDR1 is MGHDK and CDR2 SYGVNS. CDR3 DNA sequence: TGTGCCAGCAGTGTTACAGGGGGGGAGCTGTTTTTT. Translated: CASSVTGGELFF. Filled out from reference TRBV25-1 and TRBJ2-2, the complete variable domain reads EADIYQTPRYLVIGTGKKITLECSQTMGHDKMYWYQQDPGMELHLIHYSYGVNSTEKGDLSSESTVSRIRTEHFPLTLESARPSHTSQYLCASSVTGGELFFGEGSRLTVL.

The rearrangement links TRBV4-2 to TRBJ1-6; TRBD1 might be the D (6 bases). V lost 1 base and J 7 bases, leaving 17 bases between the germline ends. This CDR3 contains 17 residues. From germline, CDR1 is LGHNA and CDR2 YNFKEQ. The CDR3 loop reads CASSQGWQGSRNSPLHF. CDR3 nucleotides: TGTGCCAGCAGCCAAGGGTGGCAGGGGAGTAGAAATTCACCCCTCCACTTT.

This sequence joins TRBV12-3 or TRBV12-4 and TRBJ2-5; 9 nucleotides match TRBD1. The CDR3 extends over 14 amino acids. Trimming removed 7 bases from V and 1 base from J; junction bases left unmatched: 4. This CDR3 reads CASTTGGGQETQYF. The CDR3 bases are TGTGCCAGCACGACAGGGGGTGGCCAAGAGACCCAGTACTTC.

This clonotype was observed at least ten times. This chain uses TRBV12-3 or TRBV12-4 with TRBJ2-7, with unresolved D. This CDR3 contains 15 residues. The ends were cut back, 3 bases at V and 7 bases at J, with 19 bases in the middle. Written as DNA, the CDR3 is TGTGCCAGCAGTTTCAGCGTCAGCTCTACGAGTGAGCAGTACTTC. This translates into CASSFSVSSTSEQYF.

This chain connects TRBV5-1 to TRBJ2-3, with 9 positions matching TRBD2. V lost 4 bases, J lost 4 bases, and 13 bases stayed unmatched. The CDR3 runs 17 residues. CDR1 is SGHRS, CDR2 YFSETQ, per germline. CDR3 sequence reads: CASSPGLAGVFSDTQYF. The DNA for the CDR3 is TGCGCCAGCAGCCCCGGGTTAGCGGGGGTTTTTTCAGATACGCAGTATTTT.

V is TRBV18 and J is TRBJ1-6; weak D call: TRBD1 (6 bases). Germline assignment: CDR1 KGHSH and CDR2 LQKENI. CDR3 length equals 13 residues. Trimming shortened V by 8 bases and J by 5 bases, and 10 bases separated the two germline ends. The CDR3 DNA is TGTGCCAGCCAGGACAGAGATAATTCACCCCTCCACTTT. Protein sequence: CASQDRDNSPLHF.

This clonotype was detected ten times or more. The rearrangement uses TRBV7-9 and TRBJ2-1; 8 nucleotides line up with TRBD2. V shed 4 bases, J shed 7 bases, and the junction held 9 bases outside the gene matches. The CDR3 length is 15 residues. Per the germline V gene, CDR1 is SEHNR and CDR2 is FQNEAQ (reference sequence). The CDR3 DNA reads as TGTGCCAGCAGCTACACCGGACTAGCTCCTAATGAGCAGTTCTTC. This gives the protein CASSYTGLAPNEQFF.

The CDR3 bases are TGTGCCAGCAGCACCCACAGGGGGAATAAAAACATTCAGTACTTC. Translated, it gives CASSTHRGNKNIQYF. The chain uses TRBV21-1 and TRBJ2-4; the DNA was not compared with TRBD1, the D call given in the table. TRBV21-1 is termed a pseudogene. The CDR3 runs 15 residues.

The chain has TRBV15 and TRBJ1-5; 9 nucleotides line up with TRBD1. The germline V gene encodes CDR1 LNHNV and CDR2 YYDKDF (reference sequence). V lost 6 bases and J lost 7; bases outside the gene matches: 10. CDR3 size: 15 residues. DNA for the CDR3: TGTGCCACCAGTAGTACGGGACAGGGTGTCCAGCCCCAGCATTTT. Translation: CATSSTGQGVQPQHF.